These 15 T cell receptor beta chains share one sample of origin, sequenced in a study of PD-L1 blockade in urothelial cancer. Using immunoSEQ multiplex PCR, the repertoire was profiled, and TCRdb retains in-frame clones only, with some absent. Of more than 95,000 clones in the sample, about 83% were seen once. Noted time point: peripheral blood 6 weeks after treatment start. Here the sequenced sample was PBMCs, taken around atezolizumab (anti-PD-L1) treatment. These receptors were collected from a man aged 45-65 years with urothelial cancer.

This sequence joins TRBV11-3 and TRBJ2-1; a possible D gene is TRBD2 (5 bases). The V end lost 1 base, the J end lost 4 bases, and 8 bases lay between the germline ends. Germline V gives CDR1 SGHNT, CDR2 YENEEA. The CDR3 covers 14 residues. As DNA, the CDR3 is TGTGCCAGCAGCTTAGGGAGGCGTTACAATGAGCAGTTCTTC. Amino acid sequence: CASSLGRRYNEQFF.

This clone was seen a few times. The CDR3 sequence is CASSPPDSLYGYTF. CDR3 bases: TGTGCCAGCTCACCCCCGGACAGCCTCTATGGCTACACCTTC. The chain is built from TRBV18 and TRBJ1-2; possibly TRBD1 for D (6 bases). From germline, CDR1 is KGHSH and CDR2 LQKENI. The V end lost 3 bases, the J end lost 4 bases, and 12 bases lay between the germline ends. The CDR3 spans 14 residues. The full variable domain, rest sourced from reference TRBV18 and TRBJ1-2, is NAGVMQNPRHLVRRRGQEARLRCSPMKGHSHVYWYRQLPEEGLKFMVYLQKENIIDESGMPKERFSAEFPKEGPSILRIQQVVRGDSAAYFCASSPPDSLYGYTFGSGTRLTVV.

This clone occurred once. The chain employs TRBV7-2 and TRBJ2-7; 7 nucleotides agree with TRBD1. CDR1 and CDR2 (germline): SGHTA, FQGNSA. This CDR3 spans 17 amino acids. The junction had 14 bases not matched to a gene; V was cut back by 5 bases and J by 1 base. The CDR3: CASSPRQGVPPSYEQYF. The DNA for the CDR3 is TGTGCCAGCAGCCCGAGACAGGGTGTCCCCCCATCCTACGAGCAGTACTTC.

The chain links TRBV21-1 to TRBJ2-5; the DNA was not used to check the table's D call, TRBD1. TRBV21-1 is a documented pseudogene. The CDR3 has 17 amino acids. CDR3 region: CASSKPQRQLKRETQYF. The CDR3 DNA reads as TGTGCCAGCAGCAAACCTCAGCGACAGTTAAAACGGGAGACCCAGTACTTC.

This chain uses TRBV6-6 with TRBJ2-4, with 7 bases matching TRBD2. The CDR3 has 15 residues. Unmatched junction bases numbered 5, after V lost 6 bases and J lost 0 bases. Germline CDR1 MNHNY, CDR2 SVGAGI (reference sequence). The CDR3 coding sequence is TGTGCCAGCAGGCGGGAGTCCGTAGCCAAAAACATTCAGTACTTC. It codes for CASRRESVAKNIQYF.

The chain links TRBV2 to TRBJ2-1; D is perhaps TRBD2 (5 bases). The CDR3 loop spans 13 amino acids. In germline, CDR1 is SNHLY, CDR2 FYNNEI. The V end lost 7 bases, the J end lost 6 bases, and 13 bases lay between the germline ends. The CDR3 DNA is TGTGCCAGCAATAACGCGGGCAGCAATGAGCAGTTCTTC. Protein sequence: CASNNAGSNEQFF. The full variable domain, in which reference TRBV2 and TRBJ2-1 provide the parts outside the CDR3, is EPEVTQTPSHQVTQMGQEVILRCVPISNHLYFYWYRQILGQKVEFLVSFYNNEISEKSEIFDDQFSVERPDGSNFTLKIRSTKLEDSAMYFCASNNAGSNEQFFGPGTRLTVL.

This chain links TRBV5-6 with TRBJ1-1; maybe TRBD1 (5 bases). The V gene's germline CDR1 is SGHDT and CDR2 YYEEEE. The CDR3 totals 14 residues. V was trimmed by 4 bases and J by 1 base, leaving 11 bases between them. The CDR3 nucleotides read TGTGCCAGCAGCGGAGGGACGGCGAACACTGAAGCTTTCTTT. Protein product: CASSGGTANTEAFF.

The genes are TRBV4-2 and TRBJ2-7; D is ambiguous. Germline V CDR1 and CDR2: LGHNA, YNFKEQ. The CDR3 covers 16 residues. Trimming took off 0 bases at V and 3 bases at J, with 15 bases between the two ends. Here the CDR3 reads CASSQDIRITNYEQYF. The CDR3 coding sequence is TGTGCCAGCAGCCAAGATATACGAATAACAAACTACGAGCAGTACTTC.

This chain connects TRBV28 to TRBJ2-6; D possibly corresponds to TRBD1 (6 bases). Germline V gives CDR1 MDHEN, CDR2 SYDVKM. This CDR3 has 14 amino acids. Trimming removed 8 bases at V and 1 base at J, with 9 bases between. This chain's CDR3 is CASRQGSGANVLTF. CDR3 in DNA: TGTGCCAGCCGCCAGGGGTCTGGGGCCAACGTCCTGACTTTC.

The chain has TRBV28 and TRBJ2-1; D gene unclear. The CDR3 has 12 residues. V was shortened by 10 bases and J by 9 bases, with 16 bases between the two germline ends. Germline V CDR1 and CDR2: MDHEN, SYDVKM. CDR3 coding DNA: TGTGCCATCGCCTCAGGTCTTCGTGAGCAGTTCTTC. Translated, it gives CAIASGLREQFF.

This clone was counted once. V is TRBV10-3 and J is TRBJ2-1, with 14 positions matching TRBD2. V lost 6 bases, J lost 5 bases, and 6 bases stayed unmatched. CDR1 ENHRY and CDR2 SYGVKD come from the germline V gene. The CDR3 has 16 residues. The CDR3 nucleotides are TGTGCCATCAGCGCTCCGGGACTAGCGGGAGACAATGAGCAGTTCTTC. This encodes CAISAPGLAGDNEQFF.

This chain uses TRBV9 with TRBJ2-7; the match to TRBD2 covers 9 bases. The CDR3 totals 14 residues. Trimming took 0 bases from V and 9 from J; bases not matched to a gene: 7. Germline V CDR1 and CDR2: SGDLS, YYNGEE. The CDR3 nucleotides read TGTGCCAGCAGCGTAGACATAGCGGGAGATGTGCAGTACTTC. Translated, it gives CASSVDIAGDVQYF.

The J gene is TRBJ2-7, the V gene TRBV7-8, with D maybe TRBD1 (6 bases). CDR1 is SGHVS and CDR2 is FQNEAQ in the germline V gene. The CDR3 spans 10 residues. The germline V and J ends were trimmed by 10 bases and 6 bases, with 10 bases remaining between them. CDR3 region: CATQGSEQYF. The CDR3 DNA sequence: TGTGCCACACAGGGTTCCGAGCAGTACTTC.

This clone was detected once. This chain joins TRBV7-2 and TRBJ1-4; a possible D gene is TRBD1 (5 bases). CDR3 length equals 15 residues. The germline CDR1 and CDR2 sequences are SGHTA and FQGNSA. V was clipped by 5 bases and J by 2 bases, with 12 bases between them. The CDR3 reads CASSAQGLTNEKLFF. CDR3 nucleotide sequence: TGTGCCAGCAGCGCTCAGGGCCTGACTAATGAAAAACTGTTTTTT.

This clone has a single count. The chain combines TRBV18 with TRBJ2-1, with 8 bases identical to TRBD2. V dropped 1 base and J dropped 5; count of bases not matched to a gene: 10. CDR3 length: 17 amino acids. Germline values: CDR1 KGHSH, CDR2 LQKENI. DNA of the CDR3: TGTGCCAGCTCACCACGGCCGGTTAGCGGGGCAGACAATGAGCAGTTCTTC. As protein: CASSPRPVSGADNEQFF.